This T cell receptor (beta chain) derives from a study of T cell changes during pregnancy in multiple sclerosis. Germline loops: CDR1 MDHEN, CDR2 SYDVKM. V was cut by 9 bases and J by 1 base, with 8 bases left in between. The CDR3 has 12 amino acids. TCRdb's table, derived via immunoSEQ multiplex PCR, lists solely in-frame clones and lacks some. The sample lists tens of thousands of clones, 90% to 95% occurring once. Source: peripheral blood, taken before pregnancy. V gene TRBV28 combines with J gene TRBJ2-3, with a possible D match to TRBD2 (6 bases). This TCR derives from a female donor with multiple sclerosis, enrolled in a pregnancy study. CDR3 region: CASRLGTDTQYF. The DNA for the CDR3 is TGTGCCAGTAGACTAGGCACAGATACGCAGTATTTT.